These 10 T cell receptor beta chains came from one sample sequenced in a study of blood T cells in healthy people across ages. Together with a sample-barcoded 5' primer, a J-beta primer mix was included in a second PCR lasting roughly 6 to 12 cycles. Each CDR3 protein gets one entry after TCRdb re-called the 5' RACE reads with MiXCR. Of about 830,000 distinct CDR3 sequences in the sample, 55% to 70% were seen once. The sequenced sample was blood. The receptors originated from a young man in good health.

The chain recombines TRBV24-1 with TRBJ2-3; TRBD2 agrees at 9 bases. The J segment lost 6 bases and the V segment lost 6 bases, leaving 9 bases of the junction unmatched. This CDR3 contains 15 residues. The V gene's germline CDR1 is KGHDR and CDR2 SFDVKD. The CDR3 protein is CATSPGRGGEDTQYF. CDR3 bases: TGTGCCACCAGTCCGGGACGCGGGGGGGAGGATACGCAGTATTTT.

This clonotype was counted between two and nine times. V gene TRBV4-3 combines with J gene TRBJ1-2, with unresolved D. The CDR3 runs to 17 residues. V was shortened by 1 base and J by 4 bases, with 19 bases between the two germline ends. Per the germline V gene, CDR1 is LGHNA and CDR2 is YSLEER. CDR3 in DNA: TGCGCCAGCAGCCAAGCGGGCGGCGGAGGAACAAGCTATGGCTACACCTTC. It codes for CASSQAGGGGTSYGYTF.

This clonotype was detected a few times. The gene calls are TRBV10-3 and TRBJ2-5, with D tentatively TRBD2 (6 bases). The germline gives CDR1 ENHRY, CDR2 SYGVKD. V was pared by 0 bases and J by 11 bases, with 13 bases between. This CDR3 has 13 residues. The CDR3 DNA is TGTGCCATCAGTGAGTCAAGGGAGGATAAGCAGTACTTC. Translated: CAISESREDKQYF.

The V gene is TRBV7-6, the J gene TRBJ2-3; TRBD2 agrees at 11 bases. The CDR3 is made up of 14 amino acids. J was trimmed by 10 bases and V by 5 bases; bases with no gene match: 8. Germline V gene sequence: CDR1 SGHVS, CDR2 FNYEAQ. The CDR3 DNA sequence: TGTGCCAGCAGCCCCCTTAGCGGGAGGGACTCGCAGTATTTT. Its translation: CASSPLSGRDSQYF.

J is TRBJ2-5 and V is TRBV6-5, with D maybe TRBD2 (5 bases). CDR3 length: 13 residues. The V end was cut by 2 bases, the J end by 5 bases, with 9 bases between. Germline V CDR1 and CDR2: MNHEY, SVGAGI. For the CDR3, the DNA is TGTGCCAGCAGTTACGCTAGCTTTGAGACCCAGTACTTC. It translates to CASSYASFETQYF.

The genes are TRBV5-5 and TRBJ1-2; D call uncertain. V dropped 1 base and J dropped 4 bases, with 11 bases sitting between them. CDR1 and CDR2 from the germline V gene are SGHKS and YYEKEE (reference sequence). The length of the CDR3 is 14 residues. The DNA for the CDR3 is TGTGCCAGCAGCTTGACCCCGGAGGCCTATGGCTACACCTTC. Protein product: CASSLTPEAYGYTF. The variable domain in full, with the rest retrieved from reference TRBV5-5 and TRBJ1-2, is DAGVTQSPTHLIKTRGQQVTLRCSPISGHKSVSWYQQVLGQGPQFIFQYYEKEERGRGNFPDRFSARQFPNYSSELNVNALLLGDSALYLCASSLTPEAYGYTFGSGTRLTVV.

The rearrangement uses TRBV6-5 and TRBJ1-6; maybe TRBD1 (6 bases). Trimming left V 0 bases short and J 8 bases short, with 17 bases between. CDR1 and CDR2 (germline): MNHEY, SVGAGI. The CDR3 contains 17 residues. Here the CDR3 DNA reads TGTGCCAGCAGTTACTCCGCCCAGGGGTATACATATTCACCCCTCCACTTT. Residues: CASSYSAQGYTYSPLHF.

The V call is TRBV11-1, the J call TRBJ2-3; no clear D gene. The CDR3 length is 18 residues. The germline gives CDR1 SGHAT, CDR2 FQDESV (reference sequence). Trimming removed 5 bases from V and 3 bases from J, with 24 bases in between. The CDR3 sequence: CASSPTTQYGSVTDTQYF. Here the CDR3 DNA reads TGTGCCAGCAGCCCCACTACCCAGTACGGGTCCGTAACAGATACGCAGTATTTT.

The gene calls are TRBV29-1 and TRBJ2-3, with unresolved D. Germline V gene lookup returns CDR1 SQVTM and CDR2 ANQGSEA. This CDR3 spans 13 amino acids. The V and J ends lost 6 bases and 0 bases respectively, with 10 bases between them. CDR3 loop: CSVTATSTDTQYF. Written as DNA, the CDR3 is TGCAGCGTGACCGCGACTAGCACAGATACGCAGTATTTT.

This rearrangement joins TRBV7-9 to TRBJ2-4; 12 nucleotides line up with TRBD1. The J call may be faulty, since TRBJ2-7 better matches the DNA end. In germline, CDR1 is SEHNR, CDR2 FQNEAQ (reference sequence). CDR3 length: 14 residues. CDR3 coding DNA: TGTGCCAGCAGCACGGGACAGGGGGCGTTCGAGCAGTACTTC. Translation gives CASSTGQGAFEQYF.